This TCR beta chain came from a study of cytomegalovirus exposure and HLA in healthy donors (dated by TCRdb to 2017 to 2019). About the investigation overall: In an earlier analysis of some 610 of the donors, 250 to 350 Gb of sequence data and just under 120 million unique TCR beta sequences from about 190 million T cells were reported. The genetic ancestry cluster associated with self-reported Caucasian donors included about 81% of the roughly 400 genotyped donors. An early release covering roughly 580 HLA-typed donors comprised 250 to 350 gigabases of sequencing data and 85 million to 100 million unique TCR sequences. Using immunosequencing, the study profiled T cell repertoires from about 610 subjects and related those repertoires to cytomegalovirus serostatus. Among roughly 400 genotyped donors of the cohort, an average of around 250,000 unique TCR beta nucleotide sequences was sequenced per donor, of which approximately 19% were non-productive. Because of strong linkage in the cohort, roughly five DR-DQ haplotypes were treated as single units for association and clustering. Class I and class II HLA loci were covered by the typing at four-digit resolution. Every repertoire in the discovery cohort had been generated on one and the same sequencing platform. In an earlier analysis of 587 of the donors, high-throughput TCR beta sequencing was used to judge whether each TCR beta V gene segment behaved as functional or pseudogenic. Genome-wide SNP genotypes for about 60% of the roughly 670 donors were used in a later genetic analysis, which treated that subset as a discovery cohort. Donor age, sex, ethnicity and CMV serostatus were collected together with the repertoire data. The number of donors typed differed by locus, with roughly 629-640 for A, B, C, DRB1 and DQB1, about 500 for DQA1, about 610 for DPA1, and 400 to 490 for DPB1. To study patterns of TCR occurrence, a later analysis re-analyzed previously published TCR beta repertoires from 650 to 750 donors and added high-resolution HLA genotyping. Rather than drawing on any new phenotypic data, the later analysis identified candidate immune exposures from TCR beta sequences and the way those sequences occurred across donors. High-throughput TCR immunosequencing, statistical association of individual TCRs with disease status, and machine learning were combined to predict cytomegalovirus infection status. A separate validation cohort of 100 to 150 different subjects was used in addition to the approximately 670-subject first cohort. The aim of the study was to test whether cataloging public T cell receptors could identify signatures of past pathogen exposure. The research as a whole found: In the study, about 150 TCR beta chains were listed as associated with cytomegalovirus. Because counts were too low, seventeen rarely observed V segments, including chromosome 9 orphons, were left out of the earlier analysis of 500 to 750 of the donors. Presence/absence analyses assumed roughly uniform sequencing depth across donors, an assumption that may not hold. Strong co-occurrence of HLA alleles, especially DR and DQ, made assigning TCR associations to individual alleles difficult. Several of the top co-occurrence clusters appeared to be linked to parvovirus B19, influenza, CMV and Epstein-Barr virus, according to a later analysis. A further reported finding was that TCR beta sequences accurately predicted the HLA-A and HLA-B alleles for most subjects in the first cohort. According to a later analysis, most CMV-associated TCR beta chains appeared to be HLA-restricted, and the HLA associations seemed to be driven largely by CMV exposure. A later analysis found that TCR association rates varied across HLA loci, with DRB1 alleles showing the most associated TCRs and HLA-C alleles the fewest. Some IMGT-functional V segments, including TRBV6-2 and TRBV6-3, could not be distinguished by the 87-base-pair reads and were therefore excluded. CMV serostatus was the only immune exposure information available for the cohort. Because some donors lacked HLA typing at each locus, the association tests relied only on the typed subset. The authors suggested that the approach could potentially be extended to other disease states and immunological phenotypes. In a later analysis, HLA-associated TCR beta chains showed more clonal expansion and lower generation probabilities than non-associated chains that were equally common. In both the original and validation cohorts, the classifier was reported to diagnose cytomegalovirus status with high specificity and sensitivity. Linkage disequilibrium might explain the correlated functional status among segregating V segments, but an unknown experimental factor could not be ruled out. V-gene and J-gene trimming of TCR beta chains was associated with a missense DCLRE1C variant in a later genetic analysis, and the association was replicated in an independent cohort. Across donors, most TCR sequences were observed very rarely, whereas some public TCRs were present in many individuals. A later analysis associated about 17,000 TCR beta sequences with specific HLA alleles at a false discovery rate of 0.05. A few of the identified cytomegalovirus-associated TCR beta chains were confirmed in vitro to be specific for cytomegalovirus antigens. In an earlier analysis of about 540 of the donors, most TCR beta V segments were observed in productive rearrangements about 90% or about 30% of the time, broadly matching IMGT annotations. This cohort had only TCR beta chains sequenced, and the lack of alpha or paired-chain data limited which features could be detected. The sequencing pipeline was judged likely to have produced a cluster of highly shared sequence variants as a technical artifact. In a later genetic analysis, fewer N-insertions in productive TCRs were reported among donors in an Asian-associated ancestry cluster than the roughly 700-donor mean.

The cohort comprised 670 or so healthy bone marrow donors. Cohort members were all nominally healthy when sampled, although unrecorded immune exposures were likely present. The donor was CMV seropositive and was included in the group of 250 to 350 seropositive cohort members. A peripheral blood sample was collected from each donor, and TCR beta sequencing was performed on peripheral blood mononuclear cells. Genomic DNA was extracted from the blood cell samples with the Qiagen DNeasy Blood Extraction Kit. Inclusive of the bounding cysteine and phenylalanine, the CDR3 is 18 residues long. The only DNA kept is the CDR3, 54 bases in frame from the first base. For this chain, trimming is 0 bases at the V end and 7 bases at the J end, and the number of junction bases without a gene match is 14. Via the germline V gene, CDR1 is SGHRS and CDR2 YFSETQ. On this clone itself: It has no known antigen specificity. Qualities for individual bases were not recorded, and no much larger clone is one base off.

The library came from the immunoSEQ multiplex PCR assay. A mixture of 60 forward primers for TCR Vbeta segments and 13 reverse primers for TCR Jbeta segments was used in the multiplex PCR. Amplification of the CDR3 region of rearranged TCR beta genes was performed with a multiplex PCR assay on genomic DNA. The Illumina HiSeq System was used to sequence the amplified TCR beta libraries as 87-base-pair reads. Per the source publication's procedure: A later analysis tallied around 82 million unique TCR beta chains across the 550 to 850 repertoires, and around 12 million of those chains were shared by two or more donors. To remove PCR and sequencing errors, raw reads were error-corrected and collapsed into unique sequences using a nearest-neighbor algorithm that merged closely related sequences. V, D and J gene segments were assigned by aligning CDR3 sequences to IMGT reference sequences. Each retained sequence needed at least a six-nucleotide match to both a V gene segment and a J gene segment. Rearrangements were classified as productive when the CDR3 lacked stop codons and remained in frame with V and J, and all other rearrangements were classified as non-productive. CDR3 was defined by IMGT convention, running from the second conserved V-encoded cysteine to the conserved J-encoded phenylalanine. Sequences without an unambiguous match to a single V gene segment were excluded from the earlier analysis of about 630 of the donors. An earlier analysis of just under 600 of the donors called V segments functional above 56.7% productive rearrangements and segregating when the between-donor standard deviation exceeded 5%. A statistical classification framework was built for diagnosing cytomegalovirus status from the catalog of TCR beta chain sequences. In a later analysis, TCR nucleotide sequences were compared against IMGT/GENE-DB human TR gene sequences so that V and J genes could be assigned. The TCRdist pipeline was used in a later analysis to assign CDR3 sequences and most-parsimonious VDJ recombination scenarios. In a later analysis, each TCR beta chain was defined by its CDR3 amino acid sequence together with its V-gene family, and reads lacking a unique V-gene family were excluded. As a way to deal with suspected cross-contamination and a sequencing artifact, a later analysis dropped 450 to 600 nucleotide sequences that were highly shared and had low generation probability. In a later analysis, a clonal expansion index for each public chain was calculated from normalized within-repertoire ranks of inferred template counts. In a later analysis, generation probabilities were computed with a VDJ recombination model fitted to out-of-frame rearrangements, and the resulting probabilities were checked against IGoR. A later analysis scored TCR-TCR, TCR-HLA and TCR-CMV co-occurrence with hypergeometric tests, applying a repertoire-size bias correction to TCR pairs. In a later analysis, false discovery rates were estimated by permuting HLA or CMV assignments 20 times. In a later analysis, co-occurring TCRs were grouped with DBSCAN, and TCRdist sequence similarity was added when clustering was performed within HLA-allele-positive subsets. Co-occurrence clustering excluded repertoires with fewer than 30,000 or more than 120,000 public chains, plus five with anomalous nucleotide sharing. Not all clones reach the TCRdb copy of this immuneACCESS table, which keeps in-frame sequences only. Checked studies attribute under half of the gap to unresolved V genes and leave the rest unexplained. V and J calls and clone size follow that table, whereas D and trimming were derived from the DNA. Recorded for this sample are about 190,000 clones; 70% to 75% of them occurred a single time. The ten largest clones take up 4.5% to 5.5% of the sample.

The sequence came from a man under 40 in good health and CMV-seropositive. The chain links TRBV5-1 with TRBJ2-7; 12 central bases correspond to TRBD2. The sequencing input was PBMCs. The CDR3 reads CASSLEGLAGREGGEQYF. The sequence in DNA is TGCGCCAGCAGCTTGGAGGGACTAGCGGGTCGTGAGGGAGGGGAGCAGTACTTC.